This T cell receptor beta chain was recorded in a study of blood T cells in healthy people across ages (dated by TCRdb to the mid-2010s). Broadly, across the study: In model experiments, roughly one uniquely barcoded TCR beta cDNA molecule per two T cells was captured by template switching. The study measured age-related changes in TCR beta repertoire diversity using deep sequencing normalized with unique cDNA molecular identifiers. Four age groups were formed from the donors: young (average approximately 15 years), middle-aged (approximately 39), aged (over 55) and long-lived (about 80). Donors of different ages were randomly distributed across sequencing lanes to avoid experimental bias. For two donors (one aged 18 to 29 and one aged 80 or older), the study analyzed two additional independent replicas of 1 million unique cDNA reads from the same blood draw. Summary of the overall study and its limitations: Because donor CMV infection status was unknown, age-related changes in expanded clonotypes were potentially confounded. Observed TCR beta diversity per million T cells fell roughly linearly with age, and a significant reduction was already apparent by age about 38. Because profiling used bulk unsorted PBMCs, naive and antigen-experienced compartments could not be compared conclusively. Estimates of total diversity based on one million sequenced T cells were considered lower bounds and underestimates. A strong correlation was found between observed TCR beta diversity and the percentage of naive T cells measured by flow cytometry. Compared with the aged group, the long-lived group had more naive CD4+ T cells, fewer expanded clones and increased TCR diversity, a pattern suggesting age selection.

CDR1 and CDR2, per the germline V gene, are SGHTA and FQGNSA. The CDR3 goes from the cysteine to the phenylalanine over 13 residues. Kept here is only the CDR3 DNA, which spans 39 bases and is read in frame from base 1. The junction shows trimming of 10 bases on V and 3 bases on J, plus 15 bases between the germline ends. The library relied on 5' RACE. Instrument used: Illumina HiSeq 2500. A second PCR of roughly 7 to 11 cycles was performed with a sample-barcoded 5' primer and a J-beta primer mix. A unique molecular identifier was introduced onto each TCR beta cDNA molecule by a template-switch 5' adaptor carrying 12 random nucleotides. Each sample yielded at least 3 million CDR3-containing paired-end reads. All of the RNA was converted into first-strand cDNA using the Mint cDNA synthesis kit, with a TRBC-specific oligonucleotide serving as the primer. Following uracil-DNA glycosylase treatment, a first 18-cycle PCR with universal primers M1SS and BC2_uni_R was performed on all cDNA. The source study handled its data this way. Each sample was normalized by randomly selecting 1 million high-quality reads, each carrying a distinct molecular identifier. Reads with shared molecular identifiers were discarded instead of being binned into consensus sequences. CDR3 identification, clonotype clustering and error correction used MiTCR with a Q25 quality threshold and the strictest error-elimination algorithm. Lower-bound total TCR beta diversity was estimated with a nonparametric unseen species model using Euler transformation. TCRdb handled the public reads itself, with Q25 trimming in fastp and clone calling in MiXCR, and kept productive beta chains. Rows merge per CDR3 protein into single entries with the most common DNA and genes. The V and J calls were determined by TCRdb, not by the authors. Present in this sample are 550,000 to 700,000 distinct CDR3 sequences, about 26% of which were seen just once. 15% to 20% of the sample belongs to the ten largest clones.

The approximately 39 donors, aged roughly 6 to 100 years, were systemically healthy Caucasian individuals from Russia. Each donor gave 8 to 10 milliliters of peripheral blood, drawn into EDTA-treated Vacutainer tubes. Ficoll-Paque density-gradient centrifugation was used to isolate PBMCs, with at least 6.5 million obtained per sample. Total RNA was extracted from PBMCs with Trizol reagent, with at least 5 micrograms obtained per sample. For every donor, flow cytometry on a PBMC aliquot measured the percentage of naive CD45RAhigh/CD27high T cells. As regards this clonotype: Its target antigen remains unknown. The sample holds no much larger clone one base away, and base qualities are not on file.

Source material: blood. The chain is made from TRBV7-2 and TRBJ1-2, with no D gene named confidently. This TCR came from a woman in her 70s in good health. The DNA reads as follows: TGTGCCATCGGACGGCAGTCCTACTATGGCTACACCTTC. Protein translation: CAIGRQSYYGYTF.